This T cell receptor beta chain was profiled in a study of cytomegalovirus exposure and HLA in healthy donors. Notes on the study in general: In a later analysis, a genetic analysis reported fewer productive-TCR N-insertions in an Asian-associated ancestry cluster than the cohort average. Overall, approximately 180 TCR beta chains were annotated as cytomegalovirus-associated. There were a few CMV-associated chains whose specificity for CMV antigens was confirmed in vitro. Most of the TCR beta V segments (in an earlier analysis) were productive either about 87% or about 30% of the time.

The PCR made use of 60 Vbeta and 13 Jbeta primers. Sequenced by immunoSEQ multiplex PCR; TCRdb stores in-frame clones only, minus some. The sample lists roughly 170,000 clones; 60% to 85% were seen once. The V end lost 4 bases, the J end lost 2 bases, and 10 bases lay between the germline ends. Looked up from germline, CDR1 is SGDLS and CDR2 is YYNGEE. The CDR3 extends over 14 amino acids. Worth noting for this clone: The antigen remains undetermined.

This TCR was recovered from a female donor in good health and CMV-seronegative. This rearrangement joins TRBV9 to TRBJ2-1; the D is unclear. Sequenced sample: PBMCs. The CDR3 loop reads CASSTRSPYNEQFF. As DNA, the CDR3 is TGTGCCAGCAGCACCCGTAGCCCCTACAATGAGCAGTTCTTC.